This T cell receptor beta chain stems from a study of blood T cells in healthy people across ages. Trimming at V came to 4 bases and at J to 2 bases, leaving 11 bases not matched to a gene. Germline CDR1 and CDR2: MNHEY and SVGAGI. The CDR3 is 18 amino acids. Next came a second PCR, run for about 6 to 12 cycles, which used a sample-barcoded 5' primer along with a J-beta primer mix. TCRdb itself ran the 5' RACE reads through MiXCR, one entry per CDR3 protein. The data contain about 760,000 distinct CDR3 sequences, roughly three fifths of them seen just once; the ten biggest clones take up roughly 24%.

This chain connects TRBV6-5 to TRBJ2-6; 7 bases fit TRBD1. Sequencing was done on a sample of blood. The origin of this receptor is a man aged 35 to 55 in good health. CDR3 DNA: TGTGCCAGCAGTTCCGGGACAGACATCCCCACTGGGGCCAACGTCCTGACTTTC. Its translation: CASSSGTDIPTGANVLTF.